This is a list of T cell receptor beta chains from one sample in a study of Ad26.COV2.S vaccination and SARS-CoV-2 variants. Profiling relied on immunoSEQ multiplex PCR, and the TCRdb table lists in-frame clones only, not all of them. In the table there are about 250,000 clones, more than 70% of which are singletons. The specimen was peripheral blood, collected in a trial of Ad26.COV2.S vaccine versus placebo. Every receptor here comes from a person between 18 and 59 years old who received the Ad26.COV2.S COVID-19 vaccine or a placebo. CDR3s include the opening cysteine and the closing phenylalanine or tryptophan. The D gene is left open where the match is weak. Some rows have no size entry. The others give once, few or many, or a class for an expanded clone.

V	J	D	size	DNA	CDR3
TRBV6-6	TRBJ1-4	TRBD1	-	TGTGCCAGCAGCAGGGACAGTAATGAAAAACTGTTTTTT	CASSRDSNEKLFF
TRBV2	TRBJ1-5	-	-	TGTGCCGGCTCAGGTGGAATGCAGCCCCAGCATTTT	CAGSGGMQPQHF
TRBV5-4	TRBJ1-6	-	few	TGTGCCAGCAGCTTAGAGGGCCCCGGTTCACCCCTCCACTTT	CASSLEGPGSPLHF
TRBV29-1	TRBJ1-2	-	-	TGCAGCGTTGGTATAGGTGGGAAAGGCTACACCTTC	CSVGIGGKGYTF
TRBV24-1	TRBJ2-3	-	-	TGTGCCACGTCGTCACAAGATACGCAGTATTTT	CATSSQDTQYF
TRBV30	TRBJ2-7	-	few	TGTGCCTGGAGTGTAAACACCTTAGCGGAATTGTACTTC	CAWSVNTLAELYF
TRBV19	TRBJ1-5	-	-	TGTGCCAGTAACGTATATAGCAATCAGCCCCAGCATTTT	CASNVYSNQPQHF
TRBV5-4	TRBJ1-5	TRBD1	few	TGTGCCAGCAGCTCTGGACAGGGGGATAGATATAGCAATCAGCCCCAGCATTTT	CASSSGQGDRYSNQPQHF
TRBV3-1/TRBV3-2	TRBJ1-2	-	-	TGTGCCAGCAGCCAAGAGTCTGGGCAGACTGGCTACACCTTC	CASSQESGQTGYTF
TRBV2	TRBJ1-1	-	-	TGTGCCAGCAGCGTAATGAACACTGAAGCTTTCTTT	CASSVMNTEAFF
TRBV3-1/TRBV3-2	TRBJ2-7	TRBD1	-	TGTGCCAGCAGCCCTAATCAGGGGGCGTCAACCCAGTACTTC	CASSPNQGASTQYF
TRBV5-5	TRBJ1-2	-	-	TGTGCCAGCAGCCCCGCCTTCCGGGGGACCATGGTTGGCTACACCTTC	CASSPAFRGTMVGYTF
TRBV5-1	TRBJ2-1	TRBD2	-	TGCGCCAGCAGCCCGCCTCTCAGCGGGAGTTTGGATGAGCAGTTCTTC	CASSPPLSGSLDEQFF
TRBV7-9	TRBJ1-6	TRBD1	-	TGTGCCAGCAGCTTGGGGACAGGGTCAACACCCCTCCACTTT	CASSLGTGSTPLHF
TRBV19	TRBJ1-1	-	-	TGTGCCAGTAGTCCGGGGGGCACGAACACTGAAGCTTTCTTT	CASSPGGTNTEAFF
TRBV19	TRBJ1-6	-	few	TGTGCCAGTAGTATCGCACAGGCGACTACTTCACCCCTCCACTTT	CASSIAQATTSPLHF
TRBV10-2	TRBJ2-3	TRBD1	-	TGCGCCAGCAGTCTGGGACAGGGCACAGATACGCAGTATTTT	CASSLGQGTDTQYF
TRBV6-2/TRBV6-3	TRBJ2-1	-	-	TGTGCCAGCAGTTACTCGACGAGGGATGAGCAGTTCTTC	CASSYSTRDEQFF
TRBV27	TRBJ2-5	-	-	TGTGCCAGCAGTTTAGGGTTCGCCGGCCAAGAGACCCAGTACTTC	CASSLGFAGQETQYF
TRBV3-1/TRBV3-2	TRBJ1-3	-	-	TGTGCCAGCAGCCAAGAGGGGGCGAGCTCTGGAAACACCATATATTTT	CASSQEGASSGNTIYF
TRBV10-3	TRBJ1-2	-	-	TGTGCCATCAGTGATTTTGGTCGCCCGGGTTTTAACTATGGCTACACCTTC	CAISDFGRPGFNYGYTF
TRBV7-9	TRBJ1-3	-	-	TGTGCCAGCAGCGCAGGGTTAAGCTCTGGAAACACCATATATTTT	CASSAGLSSGNTIYF
TRBV19	TRBJ2-3	TRBD2	-	TGTGCCAGTAGTACCTGGACTAGCGGGGTCACAGATACGCAGTATTTT	CASSTWTSGVTDTQYF
TRBV19	TRBJ2-3	-	-	TGTGCCAGTAGTAAAGGGACAAATACAGATACGCAGTATTTT	CASSKGTNTDTQYF
TRBV7-2	TRBJ2-1	-	-	TGTGCCAGCAGCTTAGATCGGTTCAATGAGCAGTTCTTC	CASSLDRFNEQFF
TRBV9	TRBJ2-3	-	-	TGTGCCAGCAGCGTAGTTGGAGGTACCTCCACAGATACGCAGTATTTT	CASSVVGGTSTDTQYF